Each of the 17 T cell receptor beta chains below was sequenced from the same sample in a study of CD8 T cells in ankylosing spondylitis. TCRdb reanalysed the 5' RACE reads using MiXCR and keeps one entry per CDR3 protein. The sample lists 210,000 or so distinct CDR3 sequences; 7.5% to 9.5% were seen once. Sequences were obtained from blood, either unsorted or a sorted T cell fraction (not recorded which). Receptors originate from a female donor with ankylosing spondylitis or in good health (not recorded which).

This clonotype was counted ten times or more. The J gene is TRBJ1-2, the V gene TRBV18; no definite D call. The CDR3 is 12 residues long. The germline V and J ends were trimmed by 6 bases and 3 bases, with 8 bases remaining between them. Germline CDR1 reads KGHSH; CDR2 reads LQKENI. The CDR3 DNA reads as TGTGCCAGCTCGCCTCCTGACTATGGCTACACCTTC. This encodes CASSPPDYGYTF.

This clonotype was counted ten times or more. The CDR3 nucleotides are TGCAGTGCTAGGGGGGGGCTTAAACCGAATGAGCAGTTCTTC. Protein: CSARGGLKPNEQFF. The rearrangement links TRBV20-1 to TRBJ2-1; a weak D match, TRBD2 (7 bases). CDR1 is DFQATT and CDR2 is SNEGSKA in the germline V gene (reference sequence). CDR3 length: 14 residues. Trimming left V 3 bases short and J 7 bases short, with 16 bases between.

This clonotype was recorded many times. The chain uses TRBV7-9 and TRBJ2-1; 9 bases agree with TRBD2. The CDR3 covers 16 residues. Trimming removed 1 base from V and 12 bases from J; junction bases left unmatched: 13. The V gene's germline CDR1 is SEHNR and CDR2 FQNEAQ (reference sequence). The DNA for the CDR3 is TGTGCCAGCAGCTTAGAGTATAGCGGGAGCGCCATGGGGCAGTTCTTC. Its protein product is CASSLEYSGSAMGQFF.

This clonotype was seen ten or more times. The chain links TRBV5-1 to TRBJ2-5; a possible D gene is TRBD1 (5 bases). The V gene's germline CDR1 is SGHRS and CDR2 YFSETQ. V was clipped by 4 bases and J by 8 bases, with 12 bases between them. This CDR3 is built from 12 residues. CDR3 sequence (DNA): TGCGCCAGCAGCCCGGACATTAACACCCAGTACTTC. Protein sequence: CASSPDINTQYF.

Ten or more counts support this clonotype. Germline and junction disagree at one end, which may indicate a read error. The chain recombines TRBV9 with TRBJ2-1, with D possibly being TRBD2 (6 bases). This CDR3 spans 13 amino acids. CDR1 is SGDLS, CDR2 YYNGEE, per germline. CDR3 amino acids: CASSVATGGTPVF. CDR3 DNA: TGTGCCAGCAGCGTAGCTACCGGCGGGACCCCGGTCTTC.

The chain recombines TRBV7-8 with TRBJ2-6; tentatively, D is TRBD2 (7 bases). V gave up 6 bases and J gave up 0 bases, with 18 bases separating them. The CDR3 contains 18 residues. The germline CDR1 and CDR2 sequences are SGHVS and FQNEAQ. CDR3 DNA sequence: TGTGCCAGCAGTTCCGATCGGGGGGCCATCTCTGGGGCCAACGTCCTGACTTTC. Residues: CASSSDRGAISGANVLTF.

This clonotype was counted only a few times. The chain employs TRBV11-2 and TRBJ2-1; 7 bases align to TRBD1. V was clipped by 6 bases and J by 6 bases; unmatched bases: 2. The CDR3 runs to 12 residues. Germline V CDR1 and CDR2: SGHAT, FQNNGV. As DNA, the CDR3 is TGTGCCAGCAGGTACAGGGGCAATGAGCAGTTCTTC. Amino acids: CASRYRGNEQFF.

This clonotype came up many times. V is TRBV7-2 and J is TRBJ2-5; D gene unclear. Between the trimmed V and J ends, which lost 1 base and 5 bases, there was a span of 11 bases. Germline V CDR1 and CDR2: SGHTA, FQGNSA. This CDR3 contains 14 residues. The CDR3: CASSLDSATETQYF. The CDR3 nucleotides are TGTGCCAGCAGCTTAGATTCAGCAACGGAGACCCAGTACTTC. The variable domain in full, with the rest retrieved from reference TRBV7-2 and TRBJ2-5, is GAGVSQSPSNKVTEKGKDVELRCDPISGHTALYWYRQSLGQGLEFLIYFQGNSAPDKSGLPSDRFSAERTGGSVSTLTIQRTQQEDSAVYLCASSLDSATETQYFGPGTRLLVL.

The table lists this clonotype with many counts. The chain is built from TRBV11-2 and TRBJ2-1; D is undetermined. Per germline, CDR1 SGHAT and CDR2 FQNNGV. The V end was cut by 5 bases, the J end by 7 bases, with 12 bases between. The CDR3 spans 13 residues. In DNA, the CDR3 is TGTGCCAGCAGCGTCGTGACCGTAAATGAGCAGTTCTTC. Amino acids: CASSVVTVNEQFF.

In its sample, this clonotype was seen a few times. The chain couples TRBV2 to TRBJ1-6; D is possibly TRBD1 (6 bases). V was clipped by 7 bases and J by 7 bases, with 17 bases between them. Germline V gene lookup returns CDR1 SNHLY and CDR2 FYNNEI. CDR3 size: 15 residues. The CDR3 coding sequence is TGTGCCAGCAACGTCCCACAGGGTCGGAATTCACCCCTCCACTTT. Translated: CASNVPQGRNSPLHF.

This clonotype was observed at least ten times. The chain uses TRBV20-1 and TRBJ2-1, with 9 nucleotides matching TRBD2. The CDR3 has 13 amino acids. In germline, CDR1 is DFQATT, CDR2 SNEGSKA (reference sequence). The CDR3 loop is CSACSSGRNEQFF. DNA for the CDR3: TGCAGCGCCTGCAGTAGCGGGAGAAATGAGCAGTTCTTC.

This clonotype was seen repeatedly, ten times or more. The rearrangement links TRBV5-1 to TRBJ2-6; D is possibly TRBD1 (6 bases). This CDR3 has 16 amino acids. V lost 5 bases and J 1 base, leaving 13 bases between the germline ends. Germline assignment: CDR1 SGHRS and CDR2 YFSETQ. In DNA form, the CDR3 reads TGCGCCAGCAGTTCATCAGGGGATTCTGGGGCCAACGTCCTGACTTTC. This encodes CASSSSGDSGANVLTF.

This rearrangement joins TRBV25-1 to TRBJ1-2; 9 bases line up with TRBD1. The CDR3 totals 15 residues. CDR1 is MGHDK and CDR2 is SYGVNS in the germline V gene. Germline trimming cut 2 bases from V and 6 bases from J; bases unmatched to any gene: 7. For the CDR3, the DNA is TGTGCCAGCAGTGAAGTTGACAGGGGGGTCGATGGCTACACCTTC. Protein: CASSEVDRGVDGYTF.

This clonotype was recorded many times. The V call is TRBV20-1, the J call TRBJ1-2; the match to TRBD1 covers 7 bases. The CDR3 has 14 residues. Germline V gives CDR1 DFQATT, CDR2 SNEGSKA (reference sequence). Losses at the gene ends were 7 bases for V and 2 bases for J; bases not matched to a gene: 10. The CDR3 bases are TGCAGTGTCGGCCGGGGGACAGCAAACTATGGCTACACCTTC. It codes for CSVGRGTANYGYTF.

This clonotype was counted at least ten times. The chain carries TRBV29-1 and TRBJ2-7; D may correspond to TRBD1 or TRBD2 (6 bases each). The V gene's germline CDR1 is SQVTM and CDR2 ANQGSEA. The CDR3 is made up of 13 amino acids. V was trimmed by 4 bases and J by 6 bases, leaving 16 bases between them. The CDR3 loop is CSVGRDNSFEQYF. The DNA for the CDR3 is TGCAGCGTTGGGAGGGACAATTCATTCGAGCAGTACTTC.

This clonotype was recorded many times. The chain links TRBV5-1 to TRBJ2-1; D is undetermined. The length of the CDR3 is 12 residues. V was cut by 2 bases and J by 7 bases, with 7 bases left in between. Per germline, CDR1 SGHRS and CDR2 YFSETQ. CDR3 protein: CASSLSFNEQFF. Written as DNA, the CDR3 is TGCGCCAGCAGCTTATCTTTTAATGAGCAGTTCTTC.

This clonotype was detected only a few times. The CDR3 nucleotides read TGTGCCAGCAGCGCGGACAGGTTGAATGGCAATCAGCCCCAGCATTTT. Protein product: CASSADRLNGNQPQHF. The chain employs TRBV7-9 and TRBJ1-5; TRBD1 matches 7 bases. In germline, CDR1 is SEHNR, CDR2 FQNEAQ (reference sequence). This CDR3 has 16 residues. Germline trimming cut 5 bases from V and 2 bases from J; bases unmatched to any gene: 9.